The text below deals with one TCR beta chain. What it binds is not known. The junction shows a germline mismatch at one end, possibly a read error. The CDR3 has 14 amino acids. Study-wide results and caveats: The TCR gene usage of tumor memory CD4+ T cells clustered together with blood and lymph node memory CD4+ cells and with lymph node naive CD4+ cells. Tumor Treg TCRs overlapped most with tumor naive CD4+ cells.

Semi-nested PCR with Nested Universal Primer A followed constant-region reverse priming of full-length variable regions. TCRdb reanalysed the 5' RACE reads using MiXCR and keeps one entry per CDR3 protein. The sample records approximately 57,000 distinct CDR3 sequences, less than 25% being singletons. Tregs were sorted as CD4+CD25+CD127-/low cells. The sequence was obtained from a female donor with breast cancer. The chain recombines TRBV12-3 or TRBV12-4 with TRBJ1-1; perhaps TRBD1 as D (5 bases). Input material: tumor-infiltrating Tregs sorted from the breast tumor. The CDR3 DNA reads TGTGCCAGCAGTTTAAGAGGGGACGGCGGGGCTCCCCAATTT. It yields the protein CASSLRGDGGAPQF.